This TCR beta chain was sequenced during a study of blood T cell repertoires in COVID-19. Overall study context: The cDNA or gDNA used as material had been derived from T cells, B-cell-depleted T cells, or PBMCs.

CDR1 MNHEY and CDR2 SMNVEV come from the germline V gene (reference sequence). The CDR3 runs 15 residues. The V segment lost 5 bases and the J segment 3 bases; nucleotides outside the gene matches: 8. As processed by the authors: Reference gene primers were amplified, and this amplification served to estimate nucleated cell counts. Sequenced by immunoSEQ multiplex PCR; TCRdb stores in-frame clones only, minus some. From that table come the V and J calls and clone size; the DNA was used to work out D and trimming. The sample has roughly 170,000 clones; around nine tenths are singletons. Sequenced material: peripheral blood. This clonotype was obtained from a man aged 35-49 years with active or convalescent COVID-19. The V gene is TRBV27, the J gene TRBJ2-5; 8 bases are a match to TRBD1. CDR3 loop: CASSPETDREETQYF. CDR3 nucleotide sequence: TGTGCCAGCAGTCCCGAAACGGACAGGGAAGAGACCCAGTACTTC.